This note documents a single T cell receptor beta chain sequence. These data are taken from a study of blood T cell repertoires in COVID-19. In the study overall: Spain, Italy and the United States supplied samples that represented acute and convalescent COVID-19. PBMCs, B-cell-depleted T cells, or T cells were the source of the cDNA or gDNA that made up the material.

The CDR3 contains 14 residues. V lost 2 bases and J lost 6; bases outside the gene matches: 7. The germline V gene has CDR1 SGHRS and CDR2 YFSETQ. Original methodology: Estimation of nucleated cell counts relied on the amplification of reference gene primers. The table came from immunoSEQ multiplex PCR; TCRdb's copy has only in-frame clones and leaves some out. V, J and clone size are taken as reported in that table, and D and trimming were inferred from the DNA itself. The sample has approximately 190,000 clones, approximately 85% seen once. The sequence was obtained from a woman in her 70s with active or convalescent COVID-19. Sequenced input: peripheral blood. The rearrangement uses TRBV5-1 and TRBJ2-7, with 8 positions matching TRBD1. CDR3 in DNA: TGCGCCAGCAGCTTAGGGACAGGAAACTCCGAGCAGTACTTC. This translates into CASSLGTGNSEQYF.